This note documents a single T cell receptor (beta chain) sequence. The CDR3 spans 12 residues. Germline values: CDR1 MNHNS, CDR2 SASEGT. V was pared by 2 bases and J by 4 bases, with 6 bases between. These data originate in a study of blood T cell repertoires in COVID-19. Using immunoSEQ multiplex PCR, the repertoire was profiled, and TCRdb retains in-frame clones only, with some absent. The sample carries around 140,000 clones, 81% recorded once. Material: peripheral blood. The receptor's source is a human donor in a cohort sampled during active COVID-19. The chain recombines TRBV6-1 with TRBJ2-7; D is uncertain. For the CDR3, the DNA is TGTGCCAGCAGTGAACCGGGTTACGAGCAGTACTTC. Encoded protein: CASSEPGYEQYF.